Shown below are 21 T cell receptor beta chains from a single sample sequenced in a study of CD8 T cells in ankylosing spondylitis. TCRdb reanalysed the 5' RACE reads using MiXCR and keeps one entry per CDR3 protein. The sample lists 200,000 to 250,000 distinct CDR3 sequences, roughly 32% seen once, with around 4.2% in the top ten. Sequencing was carried out using blood, either unsorted or a sorted T cell fraction (not recorded which). These receptors originate from a male donor with ankylosing spondylitis or in good health (not recorded which).

Only a few counts were recorded for this clonotype. The chain links TRBV7-9 to TRBJ2-1; D unclear. This CDR3 has 15 residues. Trimming cost V 3 bases and J 8 bases, with 17 bases left between them. Germline V gene lookup returns CDR1 SEHNR and CDR2 FQNEAQ (reference sequence). In DNA, the CDR3 is TGTGCCAGCAGCTTCGCACAGACATTAATGGATGAGCAGTTCTTC. Its translation is CASSFAQTLMDEQFF.

A few counts support this clonotype. The rearrangement joins TRBV7-3 to TRBJ2-7; D is unresolved. V lost 3 bases, J lost 2 bases, and 8 bases lay in between. Germline V gene lookup returns CDR1 SGHTA and CDR2 FQGTGA. The CDR3 consists of 13 residues. The DNA of the CDR3 is TGTGCCAGCAGCTTTGGGGTCGCCTACGAGCAGTACTTC. It codes for CASSFGVAYEQYF.

This clonotype has just a few counts. The chain has TRBV12-3 or TRBV12-4 and TRBJ1-1; D not certain. V lost 2 bases, J lost 2 bases, and 6 bases lay in between. This CDR3 has 13 amino acids. CDR3 DNA sequence: TGTGCCAGCAGTTTATCGGACAACACTGAAGCTTTCTTT. Protein sequence: CASSLSDNTEAFF.

The chain carries TRBV6-5 and TRBJ2-7; no definite D call. The length of the CDR3 is 15 residues. Trimming removed 0 bases from V and 2 bases from J, with 11 bases in between. The germline gives CDR1 MNHEY, CDR2 SVGAGI. In nucleotides, the CDR3 is TGTGCCAGCAGTTACTCCACCGATCGCACCTACGAGCAGTACTTC. Residues: CASSYSTDRTYEQYF.

The rearrangement links TRBV12-3 or TRBV12-4 to TRBJ2-7, with D perhaps being TRBD1 or TRBD2 (5 bases each). Trimming pared 3 bases from V and 7 bases from J, leaving 7 bases between. The CDR3 has 11 amino acids. The CDR3 DNA sequence: TGTGCCAGCAGTTTTGGGGGTGAGCAGTACTTC. Protein: CASSFGGEQYF.

The chain is built from TRBV12-3 or TRBV12-4 and TRBJ2-2; 7 bases align to TRBD1. The CDR3 is 16 residues long. The V segment lost 5 bases and the J segment 3 bases; nucleotides outside the gene matches: 9. The CDR3 coding sequence is TGTGCCAGCAGTCCCAGGACAGGACCGGACACCGGGGAGCTGTTTTTT. Its translation: CASSPRTGPDTGELFF.

The J gene is TRBJ2-2, the V gene TRBV6-1; tentative D call: TRBD2 (6 bases). There are 19 residues in the CDR3. Trimming removed 6 bases from V and 7 bases from J, with 30 bases in between. Per germline, CDR1 MNHNS and CDR2 SASEGT. The CDR3 loop reads CASSSGLFRDGIWGGELFF. CDR3 coding DNA: TGTGCCAGCAGCTCTGGACTATTCCGGGATGGGATTTGGGGCGGGGAGCTGTTTTTT.

This clonotype was seen a handful of times. The chain combines TRBV12-3 or TRBV12-4 with TRBJ1-5, with TRBD1 identical over 8 bases. This CDR3 is 15 amino acids long. Trimming cost V 4 bases and J 1 base; bases outside gene matches: 3. Here the CDR3 DNA reads TGTGCCAGCAGTTCACAGGGGGAGAGCAATCAGCCCCAGCATTTT. This codes for CASSSQGESNQPQHF.

This clonotype was counted between two and nine times. This chain connects TRBV6-1 to TRBJ1-5, with 9 bases matching TRBD1. The ends lost 6 bases at V and 6 bases at J; junction bases unmatched: 6. This CDR3 has 14 residues. CDR1 is MNHNS, CDR2 SASEGT, per germline. The CDR3 region is CASREQGATQPQHF. CDR3 nucleotide sequence: TGTGCCAGCAGGGAACAGGGGGCGACTCAGCCCCAGCATTTT.

The J gene is TRBJ2-3, the V gene TRBV5-1; 8 positions agree with TRBD2. Trimming took 2 bases from V and 0 from J; bases not matched to a gene: 5. The V gene's germline CDR1 is SGHRS and CDR2 YFSETQ. This CDR3 has 16 residues. The CDR3 coding sequence is TGCGCCAGCAGCTTACTTAGCGGGATCAGCACAGATACGCAGTATTTT. This encodes CASSLLSGISTDTQYF.

This clonotype occurred a few times. The rearrangement uses TRBV7-9 and TRBJ2-1; 12 bases fit TRBD2. The CDR3 has 17 amino acids. V trimming: 5 bases; J trimming: 2 bases; junction bases outside the gene matches: 7. In germline, CDR1 is SEHNR, CDR2 FQNEAQ (reference sequence). CDR3 region: CASSHPSGGGPYNEQFF. The CDR3 DNA follows: TGTGCCAGCAGCCACCCTAGCGGGGGGGGGCCCTACAATGAGCAGTTCTTC. Looking up the rest from reference TRBV7-9 and TRBJ2-1 gives the full variable domain: DTGVSQNPRHKITKRGQNVTFRCDPISEHNRLYWYRQTLGQGPEFLTYFQNEAQLEKSRLLSDRFSAERPKGSFSTLEIQRTEQGDSAMYLCASSHPSGGGPYNEQFFGPGTRLTVL.

Here the CDR3 DNA reads TGTGCCAGCAGCGTATTTACGGATGAGCAGTTCTTC. Its translation: CASSVFTDEQFF. The V gene is TRBV5-5, the J gene TRBJ2-1; D is unresolved. CDR3 length equals 12 residues. Trimming removed 4 bases at V and 8 bases at J, with 10 bases between. Per germline, CDR1 SGHKS and CDR2 YYEKEE (reference sequence).

This clonotype was recorded a few times. The chain recombines TRBV5-8 with TRBJ2-5, with D perhaps being TRBD1 or TRBD2 (6 bases each). V was trimmed by 0 bases and J by 12 bases, leaving 21 bases between them. Per the germline V gene, CDR1 is SGHTS and CDR2 is YDEGEE. The CDR3 is made up of 15 amino acids. The CDR3 DNA reads as TGTGCCAGCAGCTTGGCCGTCTCGGGGGCCCCCATAAAGTACTTC. Protein sequence: CASSLAVSGAPIKYF.

This clonotype was seen only a few times. The chain couples TRBV20-1 to TRBJ2-1, with D maybe TRBD1 (5 bases). This CDR3 contains 12 residues. The germline V gene has CDR1 DFQATT and CDR2 SNEGSKA (reference sequence). Trimming pared 3 bases from V and 9 bases from J, leaving 12 bases between. This CDR3 reads CSARKSGAEQFF. The CDR3 coding sequence is TGCAGTGCTAGGAAAAGTGGGGCTGAGCAGTTCTTC.

This clonotype was observed a few times. The rearrangement joins TRBV5-1 to TRBJ2-7; 11 bases agree with TRBD1. The CDR3 totals 16 residues. J gave up 2 bases and V 0 bases, and 4 bases lay outside the gene matches. The germline V gene has CDR1 SGHRS and CDR2 YFSETQ. CDR3 nucleotides: TGCGCCAGCAGCTTGGACGGGACAGGGGGTACCTACGAGCAGTACTTC. The encoded protein is CASSLDGTGGTYEQYF.

This clonotype has a handful of counts. The rearrangement links TRBV29-1 to TRBJ2-5; D is uncertain. CDR3 size: 15 residues. Germline values: CDR1 SQVTM, CDR2 ANQGSEA. Trimming pared 3 bases from V and 7 bases from J, leaving 21 bases between. As DNA, the CDR3 is TGCAGCGTTGATGCTCCCGGCCCCCGGGTAGGGACCCAGTACTTC. Residues: CSVDAPGPRVGTQYF. Together with reference TRBV29-1 and TRBJ2-5, the CDR3 gives the full variable domain: SAVISQKPSRDICQRGTSLTIQCQVDSQVTMMFWYRQQPGQSLTLIATANQGSEATYESGFVIDKFPISRPNLTFSTLTVSNMSPEDSSIYLCSVDAPGPRVGTQYFGPGTRLLVL.

The rearrangement links TRBV7-9 to TRBJ1-5, with D tentatively TRBD1 (6 bases). Germline assignment: CDR1 SEHNR and CDR2 FQNEAQ (reference sequence). The CDR3 has 15 residues. Trimming removed 5 bases from V and 2 bases from J, with 13 bases in between. The CDR3 here is CASSPGGIGNQPQHF. The CDR3 DNA reads as TGTGCCAGCAGCCCGGGGGGCATTGGCAATCAGCCCCAGCATTTT.

This clonotype was counted only a few times. The J gene is TRBJ2-1, the V gene TRBV7-2; 9 bases line up with TRBD2. The germline V gene encodes CDR1 SGHTA and CDR2 FQGNSA. The CDR3 runs 15 residues. The V and J ends lost 1 base and 7 bases, in that order; junction bases with no gene match: 5. CDR3 region: CASSLDAGGPNEQFF. Here the CDR3 DNA reads TGTGCCAGCAGCTTAGATGCGGGGGGGCCGAATGAGCAGTTCTTC.

The V and J genes are TRBV18 and TRBJ2-1; D ambiguous. Germline CDR1 reads KGHSH; CDR2 reads LQKENI. Trimming stripped 2 bases from V and 0 bases from J, with 11 bases between. The CDR3 runs 16 residues. The CDR3 loop reads CASSPGNTGSYNEQFF. The CDR3 region has the DNA TGTGCCAGCTCACCAGGGAACACCGGCTCCTACAATGAGCAGTTCTTC.

This chain links TRBV11-2 with TRBJ2-3, with 10 bases that match TRBD2. Germline values: CDR1 SGHAT, CDR2 FQNNGV. V lost 2 bases to trimming and J lost 8 bases; unmatched junction nucleotides: 7. The CDR3 extends over 15 amino acids. Here the CDR3 DNA reads TGTGCCAGCAGCTTATCGGTAGCGGGGGGCGGTACGCAGTATTTT. Residues: CASSLSVAGGGTQYF.

This clonotype was seen only a few times. The chain uses TRBV20-1 and TRBJ1-1; tentative D call: TRBD1 (5 bases). The CDR3 is 14 residues long. V dropped 6 bases and J dropped 5 bases, with 19 bases sitting between them. CDR1 and CDR2 (germline): DFQATT, SNEGSKA (reference sequence). In DNA form, the CDR3 reads TGCAGTGCACCAAACCACAGGCTGGGGACTGAAGCTTTCTTT. Residues: CSAPNHRLGTEAFF.